A single T cell receptor beta chain is shown here with its context. Its antigen is unknown. Trimming took 5 bases from V and 5 from J, leaving 13 bases between them. The CDR3 runs 14 residues. The germline CDR1 and CDR2 sequences are LNHNV and YYDKDF (reference sequence). TCR alpha and beta CDR3 regions were amplified from RNA using iRepertoire nested multiplex PCR. One-step reverse transcription and amplification started from approximately 100-400 ng of tissue mRNA or PBMC total RNA. TCRdb used MiXCR to reprocess the multiplex PCR reads, holding one entry per CDR3 protein. In the table there are more than 300,000 distinct CDR3 sequences, 35% to 45% of which are singletons. This record belongs to a study of glioma-infiltrating T cells. Study at large: Glioblastomas were WHO grade IV, sampled at first diagnosis; low-grade were grade II.

Study results and caveats: Shared blood CDR3 signature motifs marked patients with low tissue-blood divergence.

The clonotype comes from a human donor with low-grade glioma or glioblastoma, undergoing nonglioma brain surgery, or in good health (not recorded which). V is TRBV15 and J is TRBJ2-1; D might be TRBD1 or TRBD2, each matching 5 bases. The sequencing input was glioma tissue, nonneoplastic brain tissue, or PBMCs (not recorded which). The CDR3 nucleotides read TGTGCCACCAGCTCCCGGGACCAAAACAATGAGCAGTTCTTC. Translating gives CATSSRDQNNEQFF.